Listed here are 20 T cell receptor beta chains from one sample, sequenced in a study of T cell changes during pregnancy in multiple sclerosis. Sequencing used immunoSEQ multiplex PCR; TCRdb keeps in-frame clones, though not all of them. The sample lists approximately 80,000 clones; over 90% were seen once. Sequencing was performed on peripheral blood, taken in the third trimester of pregnancy. These receptors were collected from a female donor with multiple sclerosis, enrolled in a pregnancy study.

The V and J genes are TRBV6-6 and TRBJ1-4, with D unclear. Germline lookup yields CDR1 MNHNY and CDR2 SVGAGI (reference sequence). V dropped 4 bases and J dropped 10 bases, with 16 bases sitting between them. CDR3 length equals 14 residues. The chain's CDR3 is CASSSEGQGAKLFF. In nucleotides, the CDR3 is TGTGCCAGCAGTTCGGAGGGTCAAGGTGCAAAACTGTTTTTT.

To note about this clone: The junction and the germline gene differ at one end; a read error may be behind it. The chain combines TRBV6-1 with TRBJ2-5; 10 bases are a match to TRBD1. The CDR3 has 14 amino acids. CDR1 and CDR2 from the germline V gene are MNHNS and SASEGT. The CDR3 loop is CASGDRGREETQYF. The CDR3 nucleotides are TGTGCCAGCGGTGACAGGGGGCGGGAGGAGACCCAGTACTTC.

The chain couples TRBV7-9 to TRBJ1-2; TRBD1 aligns across 9 bases. J lost 2 bases, V lost 1 base, and 2 bases had no gene match. CDR3 length equals 15 residues. Germline CDR1 SEHNR, CDR2 FQNEAQ (reference sequence). CDR3 DNA: TGTGCCAGCAGCTTAGAGGGGACAGGGAACTATGGCTACACCTTC. It yields the protein CASSLEGTGNYGYTF. The variable domain in full, completed from reference TRBV7-9 and TRBJ1-2, reads DTGVSQNPRHKITKRGQNVTFRCDPISEHNRLYWYRQTLGQGPEFLTYFQNEAQLEKSRLLSDRFSAERPKGSFSTLEIQRTEQGDSAMYLCASSLEGTGNYGYTFGSGTRLTVV.

The V gene is TRBV5-1, the J gene TRBJ2-1; D is possibly TRBD2 (5 bases). CDR1 and CDR2 from the germline V gene are SGHRS and YFSETQ. This CDR3 has 15 residues. V lost 6 bases, J lost 0 bases, and 13 bases lay in between. The CDR3 here is CASTNKRSSYNEQFF. As DNA, the CDR3 is TGCGCCAGCACGAATAAGCGGAGCTCCTACAATGAGCAGTTCTTC.

This clone turned up a few times. V and J are TRBV6-4 and TRBJ1-6; no definite D call. Germline CDR1 reads MRHNA; CDR2 reads SNTAGT. V shed 0 bases and J shed 9 bases, with 12 bases lying between them. This CDR3 has 15 amino acids. CDR3 residues: CASSDSTGGTSPLHF. Here the CDR3 DNA reads TGTGCCAGCAGTGACTCGACGGGAGGAACTTCACCCCTCCACTTT.

This chain links TRBV30 with TRBJ2-2, with D tentatively TRBD2 (5 bases). Trimming stripped 1 base from V and 1 base from J, with 7 bases between. The CDR3 loop spans 14 amino acids. Germline V lookup: CDR1 GTSNPN, CDR2 SVGIG (reference sequence). CDR3 in DNA: TGTGCCTGGAGTGGTCGGGAGAACACCGGGGAGCTGTTTTTT. Its protein is CAWSGRENTGELFF.

V and J are TRBV7-2 and TRBJ2-1; tentative D call: TRBD2 (7 bases). This CDR3 spans 18 amino acids. The V end lost 1 base, the J end lost 5 bases, and 21 bases lay between the germline ends. Germline V gene data show CDR1 as SGHTA and CDR2 as FQGNSA. CDR3 nucleotides: TGTGCCAGCAGCTTAGTTCTGGCGGGGGCGACCGAACACAATGAGCAGTTCTTC. It codes for CASSLVLAGATEHNEQFF.

The chain uses TRBV10-3 and TRBJ2-1; 12 nucleotides match TRBD2. The V segment lost 11 bases and the J segment 8 bases; nucleotides outside the gene matches: 7. Per the germline V gene, CDR1 is ENHRY and CDR2 is SYGVKD. CDR3 length: 13 amino acids. CDR3 sequence reads: CAGGSSGGDEQFF. The CDR3 nucleotides are TGTGCCGGAGGCTCTAGCGGGGGGGATGAGCAGTTCTTC.

The gene calls are TRBV2 and TRBJ2-6, with D maybe TRBD2 (5 bases). Trimming shortened V by 11 bases and J by 0 bases, and 11 bases separated the two germline ends. This CDR3 contains 14 residues. Germline lookup yields CDR1 SNHLY and CDR2 FYNNEI. For the CDR3, the DNA is TGTGCCCAGAACGGGATCTCTGGGGCCAACGTCCTGACTTTC. Amino acid sequence: CAQNGISGANVLTF.

The chain employs TRBV15 and TRBJ2-7, with D possibly TRBD2 on 5 matching bases. Germline loops: CDR1 LNHNV, CDR2 YYDKDF (reference sequence). V lost 0 bases, J lost 5 bases, and 8 bases lay in between. This CDR3 comprises 13 residues. The CDR3: CATSRDLRDEQYF. CDR3 DNA sequence: TGTGCCACCAGCAGAGATCTGAGGGACGAGCAGTACTTC. Drawing the rest from reference TRBV15 and TRBJ2-7, the complete variable domain is DAMVIQNPRYQVTQFGKPVTLSCSQTLNHNVMYWYQQKSSQAPKLLFHYYDKDFNNEADTPDNFQSRRPNTSFCFLDIRSPGLGDTAMYLCATSRDLRDEQYFGPGTRLTVT.

V gene TRBV14 combines with J gene TRBJ2-3, with 13 bases fitting TRBD2. Trimming at V came to 0 bases and at J to 3 bases, leaving 6 bases not matched to a gene. Germline V gives CDR1 SGHDN, CDR2 FVKESK. CDR3 length equals 18 residues. The CDR3 protein is CASSQDGTSGGATDTQYF. For the CDR3, the DNA is TGTGCCAGCAGCCAAGATGGTACTAGCGGGGGGGCAACAGATACGCAGTATTTT.

J is TRBJ2-4 and V is TRBV28; 7 positions agree with TRBD2. The CDR3 runs 16 residues. V shed 2 bases and J 2 bases; nucleotides not matched to a gene: 6. CDR1 is MDHEN and CDR2 is SYDVKM in the germline V gene. Written as DNA, the CDR3 is TGTGCCAGCAGTTTAGGCGGGGGATGGTCCAAAAACATTCAGTACTTC. Translating it yields CASSLGGGWSKNIQYF. The full variable domain, completed using reference TRBV28 and TRBJ2-4, is DVKVTQSSRYLVKRTGEKVFLECVQDMDHENMFWYRQDPGLGLRLIYFSYDVKMKEKGDIPEGYSVSREKKERFSLILESASTNQTSMYLCASSLGGGWSKNIQYFGAGTRLSVL.

J is TRBJ1-2 and V is TRBV19; 8 bases are shared with TRBD1. V dropped 5 bases and J dropped 2; count of bases not matched to a gene: 4. This CDR3 is built from 14 residues. CDR1 and CDR2 (germline): LNHDA, SQIVND (reference sequence). CDR3 DNA sequence: TGTGCCAGTAGTGCATGGACAGGGAACTATGGCTACACCTTC. Encoded protein: CASSAWTGNYGYTF.

This clone appeared a single time. The chain recombines TRBV20-1 with TRBJ2-7; D gene unclear. Germline V lookup: CDR1 DFQATT, CDR2 SNEGSKA (reference sequence). CDR3 length: 11 residues. Trimming removed 6 bases from V and 1 base from J, with 7 bases in between. The CDR3 sequence is CSAPKSYEQYF. The CDR3 nucleotides are TGCAGTGCCCCTAAGTCCTACGAGCAGTACTTC.

V usage is TRBV11-1 and J usage is TRBJ2-5; TRBD2 matches 8 bases. CDR1 is SGHAT and CDR2 is FQDESV in the germline V gene (reference sequence). The CDR3 extends over 16 amino acids. V was clipped by 9 bases and J by 1 base; unmatched bases: 13. The CDR3 DNA reads TGTGCCAGTTCGCCCTACGGGAGGGAGGGCCAAGAGACCCAGTACTTC. This gives the protein CASSPYGREGQETQYF.

The genes are TRBV6-4 and TRBJ2-1; 11 bases fit TRBD2. The germline V gene has CDR1 MRHNA and CDR2 SNTAGT. This CDR3 region has 15 residues. The junction had 7 bases not matched to a gene; V was cut back by 4 bases and J by 8 bases. The CDR3 nucleotides are TGTGCCAGCAGTGTCGTTAGCGGGGGGGCGGATGAGCAGTTCTTC. Its translation is CASSVVSGGADEQFF.

The V and J genes are TRBV4-1 and TRBJ1-3, with a weak D call TRBD1 (5 bases). Germline CDR1 reads MGHRA; CDR2 reads YSYEKL. The CDR3 is 16 residues long. Trimming stripped 5 bases from V and 2 bases from J, with 16 bases between. CDR3 region: CASSIGGGKTGNTIYF. In DNA, the CDR3 is TGCGCCAGCAGCATAGGTGGGGGGAAAACTGGAAACACCATATATTTT.

The chain uses TRBV9 and TRBJ2-1; 8 bases match TRBD2. V shed 4 bases, J shed 5 bases, and the junction held 8 bases outside the gene matches. Germline values: CDR1 SGDLS, CDR2 YYNGEE. This CDR3 has 15 amino acids. CDR3 loop: CASSSSGGPNNEQFF. CDR3 DNA sequence: TGTGCCAGCAGCTCAAGCGGGGGCCCCAACAATGAGCAGTTCTTC.

The chain employs TRBV5-1 and TRBJ2-2; perhaps TRBD2 as D (5 bases). CDR1 SGHRS and CDR2 YFSETQ come from the germline V gene. The CDR3 spans 13 residues. This chain's CDR3 is CACGQDITGELFF. In nucleotides, the CDR3 is TGCGCTTGCGGGCAAGACATCACCGGGGAGCTGTTTTTT.

This chain joins TRBV18 and TRBJ2-3; D is perhaps TRBD2 (5 bases). There are 16 residues in the CDR3. CDR1 is KGHSH and CDR2 is LQKENI in the germline V gene. V lost 6 bases, J lost 6 bases, and 22 bases lay in between. CDR3 nucleotides: TGTGCCAGCTCCCGAGAAGGAGGACTGCCTCGGGATACGCAGTATTTT. This encodes CASSREGGLPRDTQYF. The full variable domain, completed using reference TRBV18 and TRBJ2-3, is NAGVMQNPRHLVRRRGQEARLRCSPMKGHSHVYWYRQLPEEGLKFMVYLQKENIIDESGMPKERFSAEFPKEGPSILRIQQVVRGDSAAYFCASSREGGLPRDTQYFGPGTRLTVL.